This T cell receptor beta chain was captured by sequencing in a study of response to subunit inactivated influenza vaccine. Study-wide points: Each seasonal influenza vaccination, the authors suggested, recruits few new T cells.

TCRdb processed the RT-PCR reads anew with MiXCR; each CDR3 protein has one entry. The sample contains about half a million distinct CDR3 sequences, under 9% of which appear only once. J was trimmed by 1 base and V by 1 base; bases with no gene match: 1. The germline CDR1 and CDR2 sequences are SEHNR and FQNEAQ (reference sequence). CDR3 length: 16 amino acids. As concerns this clonotype: What it recognizes is unknown.

The specimen was PBMCs from blood, collected roughly 24 months after vaccination. The chain has TRBV7-9 and TRBJ2-7, with 13 bases that match TRBD2. This receptor was identified in a man between 50 and 70 years old who received an inactivated influenza vaccine. The CDR3 spells CASSLGTSGRSYEQYF. CDR3 DNA: TGTGCCAGCAGCTTAGGGACTAGCGGGAGATCCTACGAGCAGTACTTC.